This TCR beta chain is from a study of blood T cell repertoires in COVID-19. Study details: PBMCs, B-cell-depleted T cells, or T cells were the source of the cDNA or gDNA that made up the material.

Original methodology: It was from reference gene primer amplification that nucleated cell counts were estimated. This table comes from immunoSEQ multiplex PCR, and its TCRdb copy is limited to in-frame clones, with some not included. The DNA was the basis for D and trimming; V, J and clone size are from that table. The sample gives around 350,000 clones, around 86% of which show up once; about 2.9% is in the top ten. CDR3 length equals 13 residues. V dropped 6 bases and J dropped 8; count of bases not matched to a gene: 5. The V gene's germline CDR1 is MNHEY and CDR2 SVGAGI. The clonotype was recovered from a human donor in a cohort sampled during active COVID-19. The specimen sequenced was peripheral blood. The V gene is TRBV6-5, the J gene TRBJ1-4, with TRBD1 matching over 8 bases. CDR3 DNA sequence: TGTGCCAGCAGCAGGGGGCCCACCGAAAAACTGTTTTTT. Amino acid sequence: CASSRGPTEKLFF.